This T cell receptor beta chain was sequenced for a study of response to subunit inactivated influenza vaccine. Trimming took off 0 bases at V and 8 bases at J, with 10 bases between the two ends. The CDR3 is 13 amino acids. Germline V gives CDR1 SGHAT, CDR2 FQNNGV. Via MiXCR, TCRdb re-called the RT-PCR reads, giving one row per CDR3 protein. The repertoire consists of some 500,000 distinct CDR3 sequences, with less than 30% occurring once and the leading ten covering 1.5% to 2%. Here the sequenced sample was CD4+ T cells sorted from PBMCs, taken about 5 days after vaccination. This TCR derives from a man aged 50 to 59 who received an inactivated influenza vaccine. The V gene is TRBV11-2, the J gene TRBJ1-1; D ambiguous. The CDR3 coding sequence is TGTGCCAGCAGCTTAGATTTGGCAGTAGAAGCTTTCTTT. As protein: CASSLDLAVEAFF.